The source of this T cell receptor (beta chain) is a study of cytomegalovirus exposure and HLA in healthy donors. CDR3 size: 13 residues. Germline V gives CDR1 SQVTM, CDR2 ANQGSEA. The V end lost 2 bases, the J end lost 6 bases, and 13 bases lay between the germline ends. 60 Vbeta and 13 Jbeta primers were used in PCR. Profiling relied on immunoSEQ multiplex PCR, and the TCRdb table lists in-frame clones only, not all of them. The sample contains some 97,000 clones, about 68% of which appear only once. The genes are TRBV29-1 and TRBJ2-5; the D gene is possibly TRBD2 (5 bases). The sequence derives from a male donor in good health and CMV-seropositive. Sequencing was performed on PBMCs. The CDR3 DNA reads TGCAGCGTTGAACCCGGGAATGCGAAGACCCAGTACTTC. Its translation is CSVEPGNAKTQYF. The full variable domain, with the rest looked up from reference TRBV29-1 and TRBJ2-5, is SAVISQKPSRDICQRGTSLTIQCQVDSQVTMMFWYRQQPGQSLTLIATANQGSEATYESGFVIDKFPISRPNLTFSTLTVSNMSPEDSSIYLCSVEPGNAKTQYFGPGTRLLVL.